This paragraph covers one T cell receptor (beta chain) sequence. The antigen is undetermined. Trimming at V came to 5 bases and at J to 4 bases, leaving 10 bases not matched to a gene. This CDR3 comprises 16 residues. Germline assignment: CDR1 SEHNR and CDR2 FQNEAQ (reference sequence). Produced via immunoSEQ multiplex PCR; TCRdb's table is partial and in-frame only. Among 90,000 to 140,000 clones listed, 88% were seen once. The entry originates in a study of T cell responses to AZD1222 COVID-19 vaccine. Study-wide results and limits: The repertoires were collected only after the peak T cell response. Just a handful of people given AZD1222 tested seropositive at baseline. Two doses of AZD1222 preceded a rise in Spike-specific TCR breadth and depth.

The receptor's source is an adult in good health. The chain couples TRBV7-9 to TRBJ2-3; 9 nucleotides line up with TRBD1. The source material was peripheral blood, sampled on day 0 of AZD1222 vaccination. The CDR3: CASSPHGGQGADTQYF. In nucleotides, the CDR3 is TGTGCCAGCAGCCCACACGGGGGACAGGGTGCAGATACGCAGTATTTT.